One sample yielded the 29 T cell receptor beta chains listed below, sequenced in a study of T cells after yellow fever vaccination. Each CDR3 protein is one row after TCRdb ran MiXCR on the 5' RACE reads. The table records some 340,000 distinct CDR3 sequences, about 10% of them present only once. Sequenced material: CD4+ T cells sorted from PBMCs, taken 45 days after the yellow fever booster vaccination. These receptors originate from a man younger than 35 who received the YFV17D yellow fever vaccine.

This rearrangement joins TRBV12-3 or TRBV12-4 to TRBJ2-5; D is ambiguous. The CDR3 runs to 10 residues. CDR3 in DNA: TGTGCGACAAGGGCGGAGACCCAGTACTTC. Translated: CATRAETQYF.

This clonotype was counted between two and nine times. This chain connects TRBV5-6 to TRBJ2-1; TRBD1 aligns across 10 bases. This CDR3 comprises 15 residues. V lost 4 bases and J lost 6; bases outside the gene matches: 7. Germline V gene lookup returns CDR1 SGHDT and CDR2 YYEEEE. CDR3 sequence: CASSDDRGLVNEQFF. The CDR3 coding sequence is TGTGCCAGCAGCGACGACAGGGGGCTTGTCAATGAGCAGTTCTTC.

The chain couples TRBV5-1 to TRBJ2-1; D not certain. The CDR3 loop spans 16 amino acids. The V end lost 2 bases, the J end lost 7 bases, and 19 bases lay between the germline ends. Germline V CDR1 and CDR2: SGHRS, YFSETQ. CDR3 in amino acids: CASSFLVGIPENEQFF. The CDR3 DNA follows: TGCGCCAGCAGCTTTCTCGTAGGGATACCTGAGAATGAGCAGTTCTTC.

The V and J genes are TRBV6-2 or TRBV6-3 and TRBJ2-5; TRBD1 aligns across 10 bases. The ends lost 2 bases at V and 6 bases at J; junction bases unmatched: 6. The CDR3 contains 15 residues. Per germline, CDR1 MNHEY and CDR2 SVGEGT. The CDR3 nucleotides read TGTGCCAGCAGTTACCGGGACAGGGGTTTCAAGACCCAGTACTTC. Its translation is CASSYRDRGFKTQYF.

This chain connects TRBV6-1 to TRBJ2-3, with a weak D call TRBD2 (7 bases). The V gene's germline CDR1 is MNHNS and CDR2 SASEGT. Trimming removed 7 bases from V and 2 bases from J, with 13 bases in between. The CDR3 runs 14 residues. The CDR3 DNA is TGTGCCAGCATCCGGGCGGGGGCCACAGATACGCAGTATTTT. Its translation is CASIRAGATDTQYF.

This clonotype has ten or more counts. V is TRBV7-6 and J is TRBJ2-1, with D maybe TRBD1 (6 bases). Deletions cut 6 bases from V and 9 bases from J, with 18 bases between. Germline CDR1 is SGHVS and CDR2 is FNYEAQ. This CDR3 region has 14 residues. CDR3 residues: CASSKTQGFGEQFF. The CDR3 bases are TGTGCCAGCAGTAAAACCCAGGGGTTTGGTGAGCAGTTCTTC.

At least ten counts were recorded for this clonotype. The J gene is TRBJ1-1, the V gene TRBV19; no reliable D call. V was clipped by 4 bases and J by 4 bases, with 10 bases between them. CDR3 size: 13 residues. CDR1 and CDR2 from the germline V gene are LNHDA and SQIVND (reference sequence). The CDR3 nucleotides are TGTGCCAGTAGTAACGAACCCAGCACTGAAGCTTTCTTT. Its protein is CASSNEPSTEAFF.

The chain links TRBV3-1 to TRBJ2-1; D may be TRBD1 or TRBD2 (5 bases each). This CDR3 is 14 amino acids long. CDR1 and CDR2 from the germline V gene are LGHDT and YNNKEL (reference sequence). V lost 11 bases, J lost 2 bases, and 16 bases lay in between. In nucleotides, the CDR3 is TGTGCCTCGGGGTCCGGGGACCCCTACAATGAGCAGTTCTTC. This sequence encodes CASGSGDPYNEQFF.

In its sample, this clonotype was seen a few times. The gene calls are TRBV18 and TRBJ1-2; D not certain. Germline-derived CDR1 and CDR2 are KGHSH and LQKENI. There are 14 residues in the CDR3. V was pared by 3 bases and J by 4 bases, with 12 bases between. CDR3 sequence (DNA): TGTGCCAGCTCACCGGCATCTGATTCCTATGGCTACACCTTC. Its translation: CASSPASDSYGYTF.

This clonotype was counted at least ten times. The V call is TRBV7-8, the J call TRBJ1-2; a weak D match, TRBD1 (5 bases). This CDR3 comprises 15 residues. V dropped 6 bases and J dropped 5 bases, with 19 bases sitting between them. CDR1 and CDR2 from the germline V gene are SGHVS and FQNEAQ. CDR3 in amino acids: CASRRGRVSSYGYTF. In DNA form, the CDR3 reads TGTGCCAGCAGACGAGGCAGGGTTTCCTCATATGGCTACACCTTC. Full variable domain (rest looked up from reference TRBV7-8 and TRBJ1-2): GAGVSQSPRYKVAKRGQDVALRCDPISGHVSLFWYQQALGQGPEFLTYFQNEAQLDKSGLPSDRFFAERPEGSVSTLKIQRTQQEDSAVYLCASRRGRVSSYGYTFGSGTRLTVV.

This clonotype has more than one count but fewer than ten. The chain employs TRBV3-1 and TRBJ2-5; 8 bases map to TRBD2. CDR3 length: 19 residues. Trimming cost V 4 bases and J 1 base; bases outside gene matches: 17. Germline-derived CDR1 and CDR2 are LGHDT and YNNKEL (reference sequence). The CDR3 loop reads CASSPKIQGSGGFQETQYF. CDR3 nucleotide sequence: TGTGCCAGCAGCCCGAAGATCCAGGGCAGCGGGGGTTTCCAAGAGACCCAGTACTTC.

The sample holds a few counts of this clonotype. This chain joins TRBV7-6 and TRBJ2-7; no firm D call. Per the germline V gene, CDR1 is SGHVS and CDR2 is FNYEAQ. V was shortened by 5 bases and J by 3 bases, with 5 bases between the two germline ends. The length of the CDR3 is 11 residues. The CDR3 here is CASSPGYEQYF. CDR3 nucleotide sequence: TGTGCCAGCAGCCCCGGCTACGAGCAGTACTTC.

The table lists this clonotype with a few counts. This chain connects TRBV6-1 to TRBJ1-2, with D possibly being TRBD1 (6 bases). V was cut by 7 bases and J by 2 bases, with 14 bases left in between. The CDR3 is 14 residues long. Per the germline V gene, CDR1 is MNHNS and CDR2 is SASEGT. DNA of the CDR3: TGTGCCAGCACCCCGAGAGGGGGAAACTATGGCTACACCTTC. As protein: CASTPRGGNYGYTF.

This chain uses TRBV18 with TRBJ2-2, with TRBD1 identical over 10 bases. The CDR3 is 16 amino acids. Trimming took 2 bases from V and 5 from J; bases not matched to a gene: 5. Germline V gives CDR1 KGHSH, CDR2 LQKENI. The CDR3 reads CASSPAGQGITGELFF. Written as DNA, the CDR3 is TGTGCCAGCTCACCAGCGGGACAGGGGATTACCGGGGAGCTGTTTTTT.

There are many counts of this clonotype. CDR3 DNA sequence: TGTGCCAGCATCGGGACGGTGAACACCGGGGAGCTGTTTTTT. This translates into CASIGTVNTGELFF. The chain uses TRBV5-5 and TRBJ2-2; the D gene could be TRBD1 or TRBD2 (5 bases each). Trimming cost V 6 bases and J 1 base, with 10 bases left between them. Germline CDR1 and CDR2: SGHKS and YYEKEE (reference sequence). The CDR3 loop spans 14 amino acids.

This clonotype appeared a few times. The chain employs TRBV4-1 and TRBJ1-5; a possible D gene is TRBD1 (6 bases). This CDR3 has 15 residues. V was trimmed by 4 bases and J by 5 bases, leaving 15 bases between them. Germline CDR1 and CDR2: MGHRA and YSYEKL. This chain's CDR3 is CASSPGAPSYQPQHF. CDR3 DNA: TGCGCCAGCAGCCCAGGGGCGCCGAGCTATCAGCCCCAGCATTTT.

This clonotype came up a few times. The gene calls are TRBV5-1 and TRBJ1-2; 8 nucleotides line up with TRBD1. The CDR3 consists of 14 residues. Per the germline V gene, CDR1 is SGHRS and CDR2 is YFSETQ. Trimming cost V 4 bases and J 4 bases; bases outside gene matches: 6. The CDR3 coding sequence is TGCGCCAGCAGCCCGACAGGGGACTCCTATGGCTACACCTTC. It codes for CASSPTGDSYGYTF.

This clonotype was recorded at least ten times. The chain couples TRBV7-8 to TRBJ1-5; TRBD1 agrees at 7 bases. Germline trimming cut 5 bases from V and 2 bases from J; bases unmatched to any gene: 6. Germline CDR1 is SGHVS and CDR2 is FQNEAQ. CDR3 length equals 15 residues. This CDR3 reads CASSLGGRGNQPQHF. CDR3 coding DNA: TGTGCCAGCAGCCTAGGGGGCAGGGGCAATCAGCCCCAGCATTTT.

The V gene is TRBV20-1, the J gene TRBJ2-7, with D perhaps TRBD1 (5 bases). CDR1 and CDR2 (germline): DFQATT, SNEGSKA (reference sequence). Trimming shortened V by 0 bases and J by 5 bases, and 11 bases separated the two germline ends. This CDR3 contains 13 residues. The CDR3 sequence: CSARDPRAHEQYV. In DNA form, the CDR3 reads TGCAGTGCTAGAGATCCCAGGGCCCACGAGCAGTACGTC.

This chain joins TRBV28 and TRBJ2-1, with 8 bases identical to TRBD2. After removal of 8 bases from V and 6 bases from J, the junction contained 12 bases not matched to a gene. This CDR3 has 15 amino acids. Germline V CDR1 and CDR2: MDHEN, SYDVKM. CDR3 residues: CASGIGGGLRNEQFF. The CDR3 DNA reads TGTGCCAGCGGTATTGGCGGGGGGCTACGCAATGAGCAGTTCTTC.

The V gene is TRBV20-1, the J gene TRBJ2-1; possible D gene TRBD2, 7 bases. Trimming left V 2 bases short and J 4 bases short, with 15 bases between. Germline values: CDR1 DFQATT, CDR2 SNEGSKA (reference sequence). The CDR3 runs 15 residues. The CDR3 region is CSARRAGDIYNEQFF. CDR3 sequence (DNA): TGCAGTGCTAGACGGGCGGGGGACATATACAATGAGCAGTTCTTC.

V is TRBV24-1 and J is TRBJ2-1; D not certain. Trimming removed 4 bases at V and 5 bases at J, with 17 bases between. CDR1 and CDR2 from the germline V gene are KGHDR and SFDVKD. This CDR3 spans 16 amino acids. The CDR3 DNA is TGTGCCACCAGTGACCCTCGGTCGGGCAGAAACAATGAGCAGTTCTTC. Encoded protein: CATSDPRSGRNNEQFF.

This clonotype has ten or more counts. CDR3 residues: CASSPREGYGYTF. In nucleotides, the CDR3 is TGTGCCAGCAGCCCCCGGGAGGGCTATGGCTACACCTTC. The V and J genes are TRBV12-3 or TRBV12-4 and TRBJ1-2; D not certain. The CDR3 is made up of 13 amino acids. The germline V and J ends were trimmed by 6 bases and 4 bases, with 12 bases remaining between them.

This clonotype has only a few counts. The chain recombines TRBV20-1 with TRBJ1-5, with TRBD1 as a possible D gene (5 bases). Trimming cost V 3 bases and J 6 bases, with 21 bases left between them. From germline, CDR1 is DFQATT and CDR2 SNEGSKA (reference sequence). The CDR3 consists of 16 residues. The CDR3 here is CSASPQGSGSGQPQHF. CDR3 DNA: TGCAGTGCTAGCCCCCAGGGCTCGGGAAGCGGTCAGCCCCAGCATTTT.

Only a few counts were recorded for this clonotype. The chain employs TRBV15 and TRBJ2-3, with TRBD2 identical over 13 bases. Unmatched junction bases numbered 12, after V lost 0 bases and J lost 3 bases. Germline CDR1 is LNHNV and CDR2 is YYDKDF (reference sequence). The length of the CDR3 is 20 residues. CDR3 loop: CATSREKTGGLAGVTDTQYF. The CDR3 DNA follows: TGTGCCACCAGCAGAGAAAAGACTGGCGGACTAGCGGGGGTAACAGATACGCAGTATTTT.

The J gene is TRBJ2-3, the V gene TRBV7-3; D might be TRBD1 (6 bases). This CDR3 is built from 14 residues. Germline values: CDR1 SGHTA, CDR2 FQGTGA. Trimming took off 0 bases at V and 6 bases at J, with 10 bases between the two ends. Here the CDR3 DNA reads TGTGCCAGCAGCTTAACGGCAGGGGTGGATACGCAGTATTTT. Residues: CASSLTAGVDTQYF.

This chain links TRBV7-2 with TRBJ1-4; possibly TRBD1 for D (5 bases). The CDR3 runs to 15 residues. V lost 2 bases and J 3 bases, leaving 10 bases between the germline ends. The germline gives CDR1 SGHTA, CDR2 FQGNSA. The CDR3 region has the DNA TGTGCCAGCAGCTTACTCGCGGGGGCTAATGAAAAACTGTTTTTT. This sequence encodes CASSLLAGANEKLFF.

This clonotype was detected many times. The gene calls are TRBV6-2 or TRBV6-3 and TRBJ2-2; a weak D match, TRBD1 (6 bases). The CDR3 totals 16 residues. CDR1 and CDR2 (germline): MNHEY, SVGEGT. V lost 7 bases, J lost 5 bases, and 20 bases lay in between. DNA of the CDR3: TGTGCCAGCACCAAAGGGGGACACATGAGGACCGGGGAGCTGTTTTTT. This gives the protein CASTKGGHMRTGELFF.

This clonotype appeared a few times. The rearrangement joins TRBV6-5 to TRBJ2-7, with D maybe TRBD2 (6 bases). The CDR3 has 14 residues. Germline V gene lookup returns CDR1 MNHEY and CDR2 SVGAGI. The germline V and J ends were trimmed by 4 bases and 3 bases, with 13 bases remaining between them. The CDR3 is CASSSGLPIYEQYF. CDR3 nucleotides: TGTGCCAGCAGTTCAGGACTACCGATCTACGAGCAGTACTTC.